Listed below are T cell receptor beta chains from one sample, sequenced in a study of cytomegalovirus exposure and HLA in healthy donors. Using immunoSEQ multiplex PCR, the repertoire was profiled, and TCRdb retains in-frame clones only, with some absent. The sample contains under 250,000 clones, about 84% of which appear only once. The sample taken for sequencing was PBMCs. These receptor sequences come from a human donor in good health. The CDR3 runs from the conserved cysteine through the conserved F or W. Each record gives: CDR3 protein, CDR3 DNA, D gene, V gene, J gene, clone size. A D gene is named only where the DNA matches it firmly. Expanded clones get a size class; other rows say once, few or many, or leave the size out.

CASSQPGLAAYEQYF	TGTGCCAGCAGCCAACCGGGACTAGCCGCCTACGAGCAGTACTTC	TRBD2	TRBV28	TRBJ2-7	-
CAWSVLGGARGQAYNEQFF	TGTGCCTGGAGTGTTTTGGGGGGAGCGAGGGGGCAAGCCTACAATGAGCAGTTCTTC	-	TRBV30	TRBJ2-1	-
CASSVLAGGTDTQYF	TGTGCCAGCAGCGTACTAGCGGGGGGCACAGATACGCAGTATTTT	TRBD2	TRBV9	TRBJ2-3	-
CASSLASGSGANVLTF	TGCGCCAGCAGCTTGGCCTCAGGGTCTGGGGCCAACGTCCTGACTTTC	-	TRBV5-1	TRBJ2-6	-
CATAPIMTGNQPQHF	TGTGCCACCGCCCCTATAATGACAGGGAATCAGCCCCAGCATTTT	TRBD1	TRBV28	TRBJ1-5	-
CASSLEPTSYNEQFF	TGTGCCAGCAGCTTAGAGCCAACGTCCTACAATGAGCAGTTCTTC	-	TRBV7-3	TRBJ2-1	-
CASSTGLAGSNEQYF	TGCGCCAGCAGCACGGGACTAGCGGGAAGTAACGAGCAGTACTTC	TRBD2	TRBV5-1	TRBJ2-7	-
CSSSLDSSETGDTDTQYF	TGTTCCAGCAGCTTAGATTCGTCCGAGACAGGGGACACAGATACGCAGTATTTT	TRBD1	TRBV7-9	TRBJ2-3	once
CASSTSSGRASNEQFF	TGTGCCAGCAGCACCAGTAGCGGGAGGGCCAGCAATGAGCAGTTCTTC	TRBD2	TRBV7-2	TRBJ2-1	few
CATHRQGNGEKLFF	TGTGCCACCCATCGACAGGGAAACGGTGAAAAACTGTTTTTT	TRBD1	TRBV19	TRBJ1-4	once
CASSPERKNYGYTF	TGTGCCAGCAGTCCTGAGCGAAAAAACTATGGCTACACCTTC	-	TRBV2	TRBJ1-2	-
CSVGGTGPNYGYTF	TGCAGCGTGGGGGGGACAGGGCCTAACTATGGCTACACCTTC	TRBD1	TRBV29-1	TRBJ1-2	-
CASSYGNRGSRSNQPQHF	TGTGCCAGCAGTTATGGGAACAGGGGCAGTAGGAGCAATCAGCCCCAGCATTTT	TRBD1	TRBV28	TRBJ1-5	-
CASLSRVAAFF	TGTGCCAGCCTTTCGAGGGTTGCAGCTTTCTTT	-	TRBV2	TRBJ1-1	once
CASSEGDRAPFF	TGTGCCAGCAGTGAAGGCGACAGGGCTCCGTTCTTC	TRBD1	TRBV6-1	TRBJ2-1	-
CSVVDRAVDYGYTF	TGCAGCGTTGTCGACAGGGCAGTGGATTATGGCTACACCTTC	TRBD1	TRBV29-1	TRBJ1-2	-
CASSRVPEQYF	TGTGCCAGCAGCCGGGTCCCGGAGCAGTACTTC	-	TRBV6-1	TRBJ2-5	-
CASSPRGGLNYGYTF	TGTGCCAGCAGCCCGCGTGGGGGCCTTAACTATGGCTACACCTTC	-	TRBV13	TRBJ1-2	-
CASRTTGTAEAFF	TGTGCCAGCAGGACTACTGGAACCGCTGAAGCTTTCTTT	-	TRBV27	TRBJ1-1	-
CASSLGTSGRRLDYEQYF	TGTGCCAGCAGTCTCGGGACTAGCGGGAGGCGGTTGGACTACGAGCAGTACTTC	TRBD2	TRBV28	TRBJ2-7	-
CASSQAHEQYF	TGTGCCAGCAGCCAAGCCCACGAGCAGTACTTC	-	TRBV6-5	TRBJ2-7	-
CASSSLPQGAGETQYF	TGTGCCAGCAGCTCTCTGCCCCAGGGGGCAGGGGAGACCCAGTACTTC	TRBD1	TRBV11-2	TRBJ2-5	-
CASSRRRDSNEQFF	TGTGCCAGCAGCCGACGCCGGGACTCTAATGAGCAGTTCTTC	-	TRBV7-2	TRBJ2-1	once
CASSPRGTSGSRADTQYF	TGTGCCAGCAGCCCAAGGGGGACTAGCGGGAGTAGGGCAGATACGCAGTATTTT	TRBD2	TRBV7-3	TRBJ2-3	-
CASGRDRVGNTIYF	TGTGCCAGCGGCCGGGACAGGGTGGGAAACACCATATATTTT	TRBD1	TRBV7-2	TRBJ1-3	-
CASSFAALGHIQETQYF	TGTGCCAGCAGCTTCGCCGCCCTAGGACACATCCAAGAGACCCAGTACTTC	-	TRBV5-6	TRBJ2-5	-
CASSYGGSGGNEQFF	TGTGCCAGCAGTTACGGTGGGAGCGGGGGCAATGAGCAGTTCTTC	TRBD2	TRBV6-5	TRBJ2-1	-
CASSTMTGGLREQYF	TGTGCCAGCAGCACAATGACAGGGGGCTTAAGAGAGCAGTACTTC	TRBD1	TRBV7-9	TRBJ2-7	-
CASLAQTYTDTQYF	TGTGCCAGTCTAGCACAGACCTACACAGATACGCAGTATTTT	-	TRBV28	TRBJ2-3	-
CASYPQSGQEYNEQFF	TGTGCCAGTTACCCACAATCGGGACAGGAATACAATGAGCAGTTCTTC	TRBD1	TRBV19	TRBJ2-1	-
CASSRDRGSMGEQFF	TGTGCCAGCAGCCGGGACAGGGGGAGTATGGGTGAGCAGTTCTTC	TRBD1	TRBV11-3	TRBJ2-1	-
CASSYGTSGSDEQYF	TGTGCCAGCAGCTACGGGACTAGCGGGAGTGACGAGCAGTACTTC	TRBD2	TRBV5-5	TRBJ2-7	-
CASSPRGGDDEQYF	TGTGCCAGCAGCCCACGGGGGGGGGACGACGAGCAGTACTTC	TRBD2	TRBV9	TRBJ2-7	-
CASSIDLGQEYQPQHF	TGTGCCAGTAGTATAGATCTGGGACAGGAGTATCAGCCCCAGCATTTT	TRBD1	TRBV19	TRBJ1-5	few
CASKVGGASYGYTF	TGTGCCAGCAAGGTCGGGGGGGCCAGCTATGGCTACACCTTC	-	TRBV2	TRBJ1-2	-
CASSGILAGVGTDTQYF	TGTGCCAGCAGTGGTATTCTAGCGGGAGTTGGAACAGATACGCAGTATTTT	TRBD2	TRBV27	TRBJ2-3	-
CASSTTAYLNTEAFF	TGTGCCAGCAGCACCACAGCCTACTTGAACACTGAAGCTTTCTTT	-	TRBV9	TRBJ1-1	-
CASSFGTSYEQYF	TGTGCCAGCAGCTTCGGGACTTCCTACGAGCAGTACTTC	-	TRBV5-4	TRBJ2-7	few
CASSQAGDSLNTEAFF	TGCGCCAGCAGCCAAGCGGGGGACAGCCTGAACACTGAAGCTTTCTTT	TRBD1	TRBV4-1	TRBJ1-1	-
CATRTQTDRGTIYF	TGTGCCACCCGCACCCAGACAGACAGGGGCACCATATATTTT	TRBD1	TRBV4-2	TRBJ1-3	-
CASSLGSIEAKNIQYF	TGTGCCAGCAGTTTAGGTTCTATAGAAGCCAAAAACATTCAGTACTTC	-	TRBV27	TRBJ2-4	-
CASSQLSVFAYSPLHF	TGCGCCAGCAGCCAGTTATCCGTCTTTGCGTATTCACCCCTCCACTTT	-	TRBV4-1	TRBJ1-6	-
CASTPGLNTEAFF	TGCGCCAGCACCCCTGGGCTCAACACTGAAGCTTTCTTT	-	TRBV5-1	TRBJ1-1	few
CASSSLTSGRGNEQYF	TGTGCCAGCAGCTCCCTGACTAGCGGGAGGGGCAACGAGCAGTACTTC	TRBD2	TRBV13	TRBJ2-7	-
CASSLVGQGPNTGELFF	TGTGCCAGCAGCTTAGTAGGGCAGGGGCCGAACACCGGGGAGCTGTTTTTT	-	TRBV13	TRBJ2-2	few
CASSPPGGSPDTGELFF	TGTGCCAGCAGCCCGCCCGGCGGGAGCCCCGACACCGGGGAGCTGTTTTTT	TRBD2	TRBV7-3	TRBJ2-2	-
CASSEGGTGGNTIYF	TGTGCCAGCAGTGAAGGGGGGACAGGGGGAAACACCATATATTTT	TRBD1	TRBV25-1	TRBJ1-3	-
CASSEAFLGGTEAFF	TGTGCCAGCAGTGAAGCCTTCTTAGGAGGGACTGAAGCTTTCTTT	-	TRBV6-1	TRBJ1-1	-
CASSVGGETRTYEQYF	TGTGCCAGCAGCGTAGGGGGGGAGACTAGGACCTACGAGCAGTACTTC	-	TRBV9	TRBJ2-7	once
CASSLYRAGPDTQYF	TGTGCCAGCAGTTTATACCGGGCGGGCCCAGATACGCAGTATTTT	-	TRBV28	TRBJ2-3	-
CASSRENEQFF	TGTGCCAGTTCGCGAGAAAATGAGCAGTTCTTC	-	TRBV2	TRBJ2-1	-